The following is a TCR beta chain sequence with its context. The data derive from a study of OX40 agonist ivuxolimab in advanced cancers. Produced via immunoSEQ multiplex PCR; TCRdb's table is partial and in-frame only. The sample lists around 100,000 clones, 95% to 97% occurring once. Germline CDR1 reads MDHEN; CDR2 reads SYDVKM. The CDR3 runs 16 residues. V dropped 6 bases and J dropped 2 bases, with 17 bases sitting between them. The receptor was isolated from an adult with an advanced solid tumor such as melanoma, head and neck, liver or kidney cancer. The J gene is TRBJ1-3, the V gene TRBV28; possible D gene TRBD1, 5 bases. The specimen comprised CD4+ or CD8+ T cells sorted from blood, sampled in a trial of the OX40 agonist ivuxolimab. The CDR3 loop is CASSSTQTVTGNTIYF. The CDR3 DNA is TGTGCCAGCAGCTCAACGCAGACAGTTACTGGAAACACCATATATTTT.